This passage covers 10 T cell receptor beta chains from one sample sequenced in a study of cytotoxic CD8 clonotypes in ibrutinib-treated CLL. Assay: immunoSEQ multiplex PCR; the TCRdb copy retains only in-frame clones and omits some. The sample lists tens of thousands of clones; roughly 85% were seen once. This material consisted of PBMCs, taken after 24 months of ibrutinib treatment. All receptors derive from a human donor with chronic lymphocytic leukemia.

The V call is TRBV6-5, the J call TRBJ2-5, with 8 bases fitting TRBD1. Germline lookup yields CDR1 MNHEY and CDR2 SVGAGI. The V and J ends lost 1 base and 5 bases, in that order; junction bases with no gene match: 9. This CDR3 spans 16 amino acids. CDR3 nucleotides: TGTGCCAGCAGTTACTACCAGGGGGCGGGGAAGGAGACCCAGTACTTC. Its protein product is CASSYYQGAGKETQYF.

The chain uses TRBV4-1 and TRBJ2-2, with D possibly being TRBD1 (6 bases). The CDR3 totals 16 residues. Trimming took 4 bases from V and 4 from J, leaving 16 bases between them. The germline V gene has CDR1 MGHRA and CDR2 YSYEKL. The CDR3 region is CASSLSTGTTTGELFF. In DNA form, the CDR3 reads TGCGCCAGCAGCCTCTCAACAGGGACGACCACCGGGGAGCTGTTTTTT.

This clone was picked up one time. The rearrangement uses TRBV7-2 and TRBJ2-7; 10 bases agree with TRBD1. J was trimmed by 9 bases and V by 4 bases; bases with no gene match: 12. Germline V gene data show CDR1 as SGHTA and CDR2 as FQGNSA. The CDR3 is 15 amino acids. Here the CDR3 reads CASSSDLDRGPGQYF. CDR3 nucleotide sequence: TGTGCCAGCAGCTCGGACCTCGACAGGGGGCCCGGGCAGTACTTC.

This chain uses TRBV9 with TRBJ2-3; 7 bases agree with TRBD1. With V trimmed by 3 bases and J by 4 bases, 11 bases remained unmatched. Germline CDR1 is SGDLS and CDR2 is YYNGEE. This CDR3 is built from 16 residues. CDR3 amino acids: CASSDRQGDVADTQYF. CDR3 in DNA: TGTGCCAGCAGCGACCGACAGGGAGACGTTGCAGATACGCAGTATTTT.

V gene TRBV6-4 combines with J gene TRBJ2-1, with 14 bases matching TRBD2. V shed 6 bases and J 1 base; nucleotides not matched to a gene: 11. Germline V lookup: CDR1 MRHNA, CDR2 SNTAGT. CDR3 size: 19 residues. CDR3 protein: CASSRLAGGEVGSYNEQFF. CDR3 nucleotides: TGTGCCAGCAGCAGACTAGCGGGAGGGGAAGTGGGGTCCTACAATGAGCAGTTCTTC.

The sample holds one count of this clone. The genes are TRBV2 and TRBJ2-4, with D maybe TRBD1 (6 bases). Trimming pared 6 bases from V and 10 bases from J, leaving 13 bases between. CDR3 length: 12 residues. Germline CDR1 reads SNHLY; CDR2 reads FYNNEI. DNA for the CDR3: TGTGCCAGCAGCTTCTCGACAGGTATTCAGTACTTC. This gives the protein CASSFSTGIQYF.

This clone was detected only once. The J gene is TRBJ1-1, the V gene TRBV28, with 7 positions matching TRBD1. This CDR3 spans 13 amino acids. Germline V gene data show CDR1 as MDHEN and CDR2 as SYDVKM. Trimming removed 3 bases from V and 7 bases from J; junction bases left unmatched: 5. Here the CDR3 reads CASSLAGTVEAFF. In nucleotides, the CDR3 is TGTGCCAGCAGTTTGGCGGGGACAGTTGAAGCTTTCTTT.

The V gene is TRBV28, the J gene TRBJ2-1; D is possibly TRBD1 or TRBD2 (5 bases each). CDR1 is MDHEN and CDR2 is SYDVKM in the germline V gene. There are 11 residues in the CDR3. V lost 7 bases and J 8 bases, leaving 9 bases between the germline ends. The CDR3 region has the DNA TGTGCCAGCATGGGGGTTTATGAGCAGTTCTTC. Amino acid sequence: CASMGVYEQFF.

The rearrangement joins TRBV6-6 to TRBJ2-2; D call uncertain. The ends were cut back, 2 bases at V and 1 base at J, with 11 bases in the middle. Germline CDR1 reads MNHNY; CDR2 reads SVGAGI (reference sequence). This CDR3 region has 16 residues. CDR3 DNA: TGTGCCAGCAGTTACGGGCGCAGTTTGAACACCGGGGAGCTGTTTTTT. It codes for CASSYGRSLNTGELFF.

This chain joins TRBV7-2 and TRBJ2-1; tentative D call: TRBD2 (6 bases). The CDR3 length is 14 residues. The ends were cut back, 5 bases at V and 6 bases at J, with 14 bases in the middle. CDR1 and CDR2 (germline): SGHTA, FQGNSA. CDR3 sequence (DNA): TGTGCCAGCAGCCGGGGACTCCTGCTCAATGAGCAGTTCTTC. This gives the protein CASSRGLLLNEQFF.